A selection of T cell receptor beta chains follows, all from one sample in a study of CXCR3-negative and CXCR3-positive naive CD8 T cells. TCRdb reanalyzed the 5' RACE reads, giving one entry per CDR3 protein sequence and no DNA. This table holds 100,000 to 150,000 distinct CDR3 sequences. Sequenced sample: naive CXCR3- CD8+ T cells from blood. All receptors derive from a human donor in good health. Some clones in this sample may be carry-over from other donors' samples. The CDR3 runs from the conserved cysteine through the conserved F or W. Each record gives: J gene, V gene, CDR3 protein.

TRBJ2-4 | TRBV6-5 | CASSYSSGYKNIQYF
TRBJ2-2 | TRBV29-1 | CSVGPPGGTGELFF
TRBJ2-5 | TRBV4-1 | CASSQDSGFETQYF
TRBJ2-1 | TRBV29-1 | CSITGLAESYNEQFF
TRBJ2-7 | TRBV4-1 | CASSHPGQNYEQYF
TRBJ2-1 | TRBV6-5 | CASAVDTGFNEQFF
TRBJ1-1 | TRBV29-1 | CSADPGQLNTEAFF
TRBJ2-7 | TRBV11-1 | CASSFPLAGGSYEQYF
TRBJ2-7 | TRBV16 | CASSKGDRYSYEQYF
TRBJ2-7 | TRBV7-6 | CASSTGTSGGESSYEQYF
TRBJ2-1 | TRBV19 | CASSISGRGYNEQFF
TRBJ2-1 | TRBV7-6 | CASSQRWGASYNEQFF
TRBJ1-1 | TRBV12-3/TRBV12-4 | CASSLARWTTEAFF
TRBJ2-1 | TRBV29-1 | CSVDSGGYNEQFF
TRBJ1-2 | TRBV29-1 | CSAVTGGKNGYTF
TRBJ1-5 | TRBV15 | CATSRDLGLDQPQHF
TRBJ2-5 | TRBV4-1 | CASSQVEGGETQYF
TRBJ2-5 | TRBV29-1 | CSVEGGVLDREETQYF
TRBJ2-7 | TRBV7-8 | CASSLIPSSSYEQYF
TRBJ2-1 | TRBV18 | CASSPGREAYNEQFF
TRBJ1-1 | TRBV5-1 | CASSSGNRGNTEAFF
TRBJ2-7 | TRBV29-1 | CSVEAGLEQYF
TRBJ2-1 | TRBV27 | CANSTLPSNEQFF
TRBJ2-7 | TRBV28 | CASSLFQAGASEQYF
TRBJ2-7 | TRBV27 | CASGLARSYEQYF
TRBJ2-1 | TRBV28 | CASSFVGEGGVYNEQFF
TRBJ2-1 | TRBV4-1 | CASSQDRGTGVKDEQFF
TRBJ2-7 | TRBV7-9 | CASSLATADMEQYF
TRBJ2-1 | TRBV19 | CASIPETRGANNEQFF
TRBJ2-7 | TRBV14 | CASSQDLNGNNEQYF
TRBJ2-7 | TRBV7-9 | CASSLSLSWGQGGYEQYF
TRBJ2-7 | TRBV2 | CASSTGTGADEQYF
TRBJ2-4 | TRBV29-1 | CSVRTGGAPAKNIQYF
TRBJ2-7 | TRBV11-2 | CASSSGTRDPYEQYF
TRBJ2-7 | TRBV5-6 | CASSLSSGREQYF
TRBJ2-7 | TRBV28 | CAAGRGPGEQYF
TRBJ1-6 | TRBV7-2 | CASTRTGYNSPLHF
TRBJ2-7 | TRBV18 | CASSRGTEPYEQYF
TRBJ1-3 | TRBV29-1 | CSVRRQGENTIYF
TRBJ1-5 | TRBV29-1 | CSAGTGDQPQHF
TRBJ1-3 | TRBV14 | CASSRTGEGNTIYF
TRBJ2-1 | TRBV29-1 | CSDGGTSGRGNEQFF